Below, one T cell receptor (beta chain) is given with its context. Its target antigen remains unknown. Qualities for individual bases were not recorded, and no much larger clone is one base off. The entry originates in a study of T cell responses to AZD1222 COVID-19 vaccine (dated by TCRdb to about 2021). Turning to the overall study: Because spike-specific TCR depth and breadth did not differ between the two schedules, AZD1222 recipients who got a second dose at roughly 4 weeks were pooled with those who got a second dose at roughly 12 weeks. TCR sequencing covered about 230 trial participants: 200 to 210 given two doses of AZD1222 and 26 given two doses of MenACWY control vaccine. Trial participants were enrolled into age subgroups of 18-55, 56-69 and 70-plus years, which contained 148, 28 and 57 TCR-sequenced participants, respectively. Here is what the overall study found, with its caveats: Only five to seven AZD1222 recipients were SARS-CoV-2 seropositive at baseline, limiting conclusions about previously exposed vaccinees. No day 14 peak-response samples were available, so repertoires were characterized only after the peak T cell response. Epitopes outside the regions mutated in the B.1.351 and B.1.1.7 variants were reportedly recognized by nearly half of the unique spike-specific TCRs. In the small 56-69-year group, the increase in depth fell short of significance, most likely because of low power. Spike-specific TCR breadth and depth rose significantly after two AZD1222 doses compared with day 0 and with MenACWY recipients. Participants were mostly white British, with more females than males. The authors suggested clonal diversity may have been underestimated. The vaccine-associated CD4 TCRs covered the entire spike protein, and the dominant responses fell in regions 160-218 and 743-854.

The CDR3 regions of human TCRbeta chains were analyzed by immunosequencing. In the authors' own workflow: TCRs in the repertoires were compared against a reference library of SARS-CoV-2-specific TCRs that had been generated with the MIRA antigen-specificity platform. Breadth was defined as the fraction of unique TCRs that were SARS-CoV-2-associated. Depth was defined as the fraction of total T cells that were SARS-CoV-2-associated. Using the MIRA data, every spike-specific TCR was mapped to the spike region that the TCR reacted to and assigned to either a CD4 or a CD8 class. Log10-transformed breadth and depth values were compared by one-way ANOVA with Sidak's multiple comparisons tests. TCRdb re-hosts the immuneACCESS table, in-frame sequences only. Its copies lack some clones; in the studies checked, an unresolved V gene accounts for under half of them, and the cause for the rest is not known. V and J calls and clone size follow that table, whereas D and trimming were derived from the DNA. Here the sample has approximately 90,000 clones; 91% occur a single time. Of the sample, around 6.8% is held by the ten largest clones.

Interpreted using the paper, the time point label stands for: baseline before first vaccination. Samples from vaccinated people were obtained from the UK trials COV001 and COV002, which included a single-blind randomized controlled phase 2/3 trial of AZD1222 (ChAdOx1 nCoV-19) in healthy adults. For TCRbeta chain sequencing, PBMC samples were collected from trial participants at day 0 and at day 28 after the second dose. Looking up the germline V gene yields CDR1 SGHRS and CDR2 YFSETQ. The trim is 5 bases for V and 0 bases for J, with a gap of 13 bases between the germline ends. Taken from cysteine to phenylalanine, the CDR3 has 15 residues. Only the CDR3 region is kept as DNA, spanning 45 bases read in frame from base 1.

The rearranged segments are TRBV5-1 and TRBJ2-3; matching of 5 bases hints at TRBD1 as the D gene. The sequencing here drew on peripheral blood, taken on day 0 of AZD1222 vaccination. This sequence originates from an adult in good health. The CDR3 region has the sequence CASRTDTSSTDTQYF. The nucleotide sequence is TGCGCCAGCAGGACAGACACAAGTAGCACAGATACGCAGTATTTT.